The present T cell receptor (beta chain) was sequenced within a study of cytomegalovirus exposure and HLA in healthy donors. As concerns this clone: Its cognate antigen is unknown.

Germline CDR1 reads SGHTS; CDR2 reads YDEGEE. The length of the CDR3 is 13 residues. Trimming left V 3 bases short and J 3 bases short, with 8 bases between. Study results and limitations: HLA alleles showed associations with 16,951 TCR beta sequences in a later analysis, at a 0.05 false discovery rate.

The PCR was carried out with 60 Vbeta primers and 13 Jbeta primers. Some clones are missing from TCRdb's copy, which holds only in-frame ones; the method was immunoSEQ multiplex PCR. The data hold some 120,000 clones, with 70% observed a single time. Sequencing was performed on PBMCs. This chain uses TRBV5-8 with TRBJ2-3; TRBD2 is a possible D gene (5 bases). This TCR was recovered from a man aged 25 to 40 in good health and CMV-seropositive. The CDR3 nucleotides read TGTGCCAGCAGCTCGGAGCGGACAGATACGCAGTATTTT. The encoded protein is CASSSERTDTQYF.